The T cell receptor beta chain under discussion was sequenced for a study of T cell responses to AZD1222 COVID-19 vaccine. Study-wide points: At baseline, just 6 or 7 AZD1222 recipients tested seropositive. Vaccine-associated CD4 TCRs spanned spike, dominant at 160-218 and 743-854. White British donors predominated, females outnumbered males, and clonal diversity was possibly underestimated.

Profiling relied on immunoSEQ multiplex PCR, and the TCRdb table lists in-frame clones only, not all of them. This sample has fewer than 180,000 clones, with around nine tenths found just once. Of note for this clone: Its antigen is currently unknown.

Pooling of second doses given at about 4 or about 12 weeks was done. V lost 1 base and J lost 6; bases outside the gene matches: 5. The CDR3 has 14 amino acids. Germline assignment: CDR1 LNHDA and CDR2 SQIVND (reference sequence). This TCR was recovered from an adult who received the AZD1222 COVID-19 vaccine. The chain joins TRBV19 to TRBJ1-1; 7 bases are a match to TRBD1. This sample comprised peripheral blood, obtained 28 days after the second AZD1222 dose. CDR3 DNA sequence: TGTGCCAGTAGTATAGTTGGGACAGAGGCTGAAGCTTTCTTT. Amino acid sequence: CASSIVGTEAEAFF.